This T cell receptor beta chain is drawn from a study of T cell repertoires in cytomegalovirus infection. Looking at the study overall: Carrying CMV and the relevant HLA type showed in public TCR beta signatures.

TCRdb itself ran the reads through MiXCR, one entry per CDR3 protein. The repertoire holds around 270,000 distinct CDR3 sequences, roughly 10% seen once, with over 12% in the top ten. Worth noting for this clonotype: What it binds is not known.

Study-level findings and limits: Cumulative public TCR beta family frequency identified carriers of CMV plus the relevant HLA. Within the response measured ex vivo, HLA-C-restricted CMV-specific TCR beta clonotypes were dominant.

Material for sequencing was PBMCs. This clonotype was sampled from a human donor in good health (CMV status not recorded). Some clones in this sample may be carry-over from other donors' samples.

The CDR3 DNA reads as TGTGCCAGCAGTACGACAGGGTTGGGCGGCTACACCTTC. This gives the protein CASSTTGLGGYTF. The V gene is TRBV6-1, the J gene TRBJ1-2; TRBD1 matches 7 bases. The V gene end was trimmed by 5 bases and the J gene end by 8 bases; junction bases not matched to a gene: 8. The CDR3 has 13 residues. Germline CDR1 is MNHNS and CDR2 is SASEGT.